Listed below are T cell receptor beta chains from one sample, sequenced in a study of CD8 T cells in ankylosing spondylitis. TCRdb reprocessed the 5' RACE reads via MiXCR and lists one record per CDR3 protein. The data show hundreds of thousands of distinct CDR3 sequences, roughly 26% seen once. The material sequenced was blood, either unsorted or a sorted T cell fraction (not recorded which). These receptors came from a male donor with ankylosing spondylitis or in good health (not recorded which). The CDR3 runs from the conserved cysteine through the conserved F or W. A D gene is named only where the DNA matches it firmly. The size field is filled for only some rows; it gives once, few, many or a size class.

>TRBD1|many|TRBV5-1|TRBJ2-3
TGCGCCAGCAGCTTGGGGACAGGGGGGCAGTATTTT
CASSLGTGGQYF
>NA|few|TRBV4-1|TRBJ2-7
TGCGCCAGCAGCCAAAATCGGGCCTCAAGCGCCTACGAGCAGTACTTC
CASSQNRASSAYEQYF
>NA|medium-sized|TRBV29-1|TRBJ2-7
TGCAGCGTGACAGTGAGCTACGAGCAGTACTTC
CSVTVSYEQYF
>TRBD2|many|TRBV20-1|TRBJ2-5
TGCAGTGGGCTCTTGAGCGGGAGCGGTCAGACCCAGTACTTC
CSGLLSGSGQTQYF
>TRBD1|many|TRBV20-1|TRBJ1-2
TGCAGTGCTAGAGGGACAGGGGCTGGCTACACCTTC
CSARGTGAGYTF
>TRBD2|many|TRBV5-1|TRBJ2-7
TGCGCCAGCAGGCAGGCCGGGACTAGCACCTACGAGCAGTACTTC
CASRQAGTSTYEQYF
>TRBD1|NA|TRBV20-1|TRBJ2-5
TGCAGTGCTAACCACGGGACAGAAGAGACCCAGTACTTC
CSANHGTEETQYF
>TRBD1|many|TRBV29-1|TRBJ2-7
TGCAGCGTTGGAGCAGGGGGCGAGCAGTACTTC
CSVGAGGEQYF
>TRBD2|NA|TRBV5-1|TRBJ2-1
TGCGCCAGCAGCCCGGGTGCGGGAGCTTCACGTGAGCAGTTCTTC
CASSPGAGASREQFF
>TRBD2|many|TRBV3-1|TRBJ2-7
TGTGCCAGCAGCCAAGCGGGTAGCGGGAGGCCCCTCGAGCAGTACTTC
CASSQAGSGRPLEQYF
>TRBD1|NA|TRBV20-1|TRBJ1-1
TGCAGTCGGGAGGGACAGGGGGCGCGAGGCACTGAAGCTTTCTTT
CSREGQGARGTEAFF
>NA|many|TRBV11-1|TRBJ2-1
TGTGCCAGCAGCTTAGCGACTCTCGGGAATGAGCAGTTCTTC
CASSLATLGNEQFF
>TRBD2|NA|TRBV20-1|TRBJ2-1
TGCAGTGCTAGATCTATACTAGCGGCCGCCTACAATGAGCAGTTCTTC
CSARSILAAAYNEQFF
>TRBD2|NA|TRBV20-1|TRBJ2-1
TGCAGTGCCGGGACTAGCCCCCTCTACAATGAGCAGTTCTTC
CSAGTSPLYNEQFF
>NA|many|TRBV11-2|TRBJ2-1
TGTGCCAGCAGCTCCGTTGCGGGCTCCTACAATGAGCAGTTCTTC
CASSSVAGSYNEQFF
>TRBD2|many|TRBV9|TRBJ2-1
TGTGCCAGCAGCCACGGACTAGGGGCCGACAATGAGCAGTTCTTC
CASSHGLGADNEQFF
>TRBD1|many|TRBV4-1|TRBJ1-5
TGCGCCAGCAGCCAGGCCCTCACAAGGGGGCCTCAGCCCCAGCATTTT
CASSQALTRGPQPQHF